This TCR beta chain was sequenced in a study of technical replicates of blood from several donors. The table came from immunoSEQ multiplex PCR; TCRdb's copy has only in-frame clones and leaves some out. The sample has 55,000 to 75,000 clones; about 92% are singletons. The table lists this clone with a count of one. This CDR3 spans 14 amino acids. Germline trimming cut 5 bases from V and 4 bases from J; bases unmatched to any gene: 4. Germline CDR1 and CDR2: SGHNT and YENEEA. The TCR originated in a human donor in good health. The source material was T cells isolated from PBMCs. This chain connects TRBV11-3 to TRBJ2-5; 10 bases fit TRBD2. CDR3 nucleotides: TGTGCCAGCAGCCTTCTAGCGGGAGCAGAGACCCAGTACTTC. Residues: CASSLLAGAETQYF.